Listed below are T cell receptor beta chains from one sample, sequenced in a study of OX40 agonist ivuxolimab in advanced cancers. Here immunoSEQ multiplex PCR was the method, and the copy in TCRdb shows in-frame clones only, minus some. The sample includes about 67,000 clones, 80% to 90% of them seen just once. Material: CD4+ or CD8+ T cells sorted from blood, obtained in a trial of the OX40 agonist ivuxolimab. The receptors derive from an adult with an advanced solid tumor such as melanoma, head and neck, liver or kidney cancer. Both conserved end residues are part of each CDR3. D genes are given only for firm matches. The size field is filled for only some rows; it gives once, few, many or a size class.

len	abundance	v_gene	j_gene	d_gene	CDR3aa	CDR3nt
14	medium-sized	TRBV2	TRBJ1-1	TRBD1	CASSGQGAGTEAFF	TGTGCCAGCAGTGGACAGGGGGCAGGGACTGAAGCTTTCTTT
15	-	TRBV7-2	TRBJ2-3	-	CASSLRDFSTDTQYF	TGTGCCAGCAGCCTCCGTGACTTTAGCACTGATACGCAGTATTTT
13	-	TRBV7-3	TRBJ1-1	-	CASSLEVGRAAFF	TGTGCCAGCAGCTTAGAAGTCGGCAGGGCAGCTTTCTTT
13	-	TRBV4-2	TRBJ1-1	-	CASGEGVRAEAFF	TGTGCCAGCGGGGAGGGGGTGAGGGCTGAAGCTTTCTTT
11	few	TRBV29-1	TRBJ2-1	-	CSVGNYNEQFF	TGCAGCGTCGGAAATTACAATGAGCAGTTCTTC
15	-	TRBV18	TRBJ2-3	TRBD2	CASSPPSGAGDTQYF	TGTGCCAGCTCACCACCGAGCGGGGCGGGAGATACGCAGTATTTT
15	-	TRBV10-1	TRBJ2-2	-	CASSEGQPGTGELFF	TGCGCCAGCAGTGAGGGACAGCCAGGCACCGGGGAGCTGTTTTTT
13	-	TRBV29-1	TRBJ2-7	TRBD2	CSAGEAGGYEQYF	TGCAGCGCGGGGGAGGCGGGAGGTTACGAGCAGTACTTC
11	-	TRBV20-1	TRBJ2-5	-	CSPRLQETQYF	TGCAGCCCAAGGCTCCAAGAGACCCAGTACTTC
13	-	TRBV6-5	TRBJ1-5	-	CASSSTGNQPQHF	TGTGCCAGCAGTTCTACGGGGAATCAGCCCCAGCATTTT
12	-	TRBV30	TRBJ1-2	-	CACDSSGYGYTF	TGTGCCTGCGACAGTTCTGGATATGGCTACACCTTC
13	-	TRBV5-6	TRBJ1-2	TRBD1	CASSSTGPGGYTF	TGTGCCAGCAGCTCGACAGGGCCGGGAGGCTACACCTTC
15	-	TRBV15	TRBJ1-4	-	CATSRVPNADEKLFF	TGTGCCACCAGCAGAGTCCCGAACGCTGATGAAAAACTGTTTTTT
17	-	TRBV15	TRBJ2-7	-	CATSRDGSASGSYEQYF	TGTGCCACCAGCAGAGATGGTTCGGCAAGCGGCTCCTACGAGCAGTACTTC
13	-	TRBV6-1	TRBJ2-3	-	CASSEFRLDTQYF	TGTGCCAGCAGTGAATTCAGATTAGATACGCAGTATTTT
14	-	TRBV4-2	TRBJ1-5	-	CASSQMTEEGPQHF	TGTGCCAGCAGCCAAATGACAGAGGAGGGGCCCCAGCATTTT
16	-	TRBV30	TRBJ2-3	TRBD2	CAWAPGTSGRRDTQYF	TGTGCCTGGGCCCCCGGGACTAGCGGGAGGAGAGATACGCAGTATTTT
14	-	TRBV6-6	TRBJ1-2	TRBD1	CASSADRGRDGYTF	TGTGCCAGCAGTGCCGACAGGGGGCGCGATGGCTACACCTTC
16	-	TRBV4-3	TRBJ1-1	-	CASSQAAGWLNTEAFF	TGCGCCAGCAGCCAAGCCGCGGGTTGGCTGAACACTGAAGCTTTCTTT
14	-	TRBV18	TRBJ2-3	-	CASSPPGGTDTQYF	TGTGCCAGCTCACCACCGGGGGGCACAGATACGCAGTATTTT
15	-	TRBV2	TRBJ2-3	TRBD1	CASSEAGQGTDTQYF	TGTGCCAGCAGTGAAGCAGGACAGGGCACAGATACGCAGTATTTT
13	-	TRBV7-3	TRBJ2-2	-	CASSLTNTGELFF	TGTGCCAGCAGCTTAACTAACACCGGGGAGCTGTTTTTT
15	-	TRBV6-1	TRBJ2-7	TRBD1	CASSDGDRAGYEQYF	TGTGCCAGCAGTGATGGGGACAGGGCGGGCTACGAGCAGTACTTC
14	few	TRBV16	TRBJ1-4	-	CASSRDTSNEKLFF	TGTGCCAGCAGCCGGGACACGTCTAATGAAAAACTGTTTTTT
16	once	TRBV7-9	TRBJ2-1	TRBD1	CASSGTTGETYNEQFF	TGTGCCAGCAGCGGTACTACAGGGGAGACCTACAATGAGCAGTTCTTC
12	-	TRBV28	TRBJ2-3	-	CASSEGPDTQYF	TGTGCCAGCAGTGAGGGACCAGATACGCAGTATTTT
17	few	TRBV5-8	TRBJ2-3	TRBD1	CASREGQGSTGTDTQYF	TGTGCCAGCAGGGAGGGACAGGGGAGCACCGGCACAGATACGCAGTATTTT
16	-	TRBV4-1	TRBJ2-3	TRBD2	CASSQGAGGSTDTQYF	TGCGCCAGCAGCCAAGGGGCGGGAGGAAGCACAGATACGCAGTATTTT
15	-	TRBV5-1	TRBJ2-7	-	CASSSGGGPGMGQYF	TGCGCCAGCAGCTCCGGGGGCGGCCCAGGTATGGGGCAGTACTTC
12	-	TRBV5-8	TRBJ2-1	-	CASSSTGGEQFF	TGTGCCAGCAGCTCGACTGGGGGTGAGCAGTTCTTC
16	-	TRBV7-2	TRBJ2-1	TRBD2	CASSPPSGLTYNEQFF	TGTGCCAGCAGCCCGCCTAGCGGTCTTACCTACAATGAGCAGTTCTTC
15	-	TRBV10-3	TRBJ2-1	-	CAIRAGAGVYNEQFF	TGTGCCATCAGGGCCGGGGCAGGGGTATACAATGAGCAGTTCTTC
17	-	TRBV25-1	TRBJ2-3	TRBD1	CASSDPPGQGQGDTQYF	TGTGCCAGCAGTGATCCCCCGGGACAGGGGCAGGGAGATACGCAGTATTTT
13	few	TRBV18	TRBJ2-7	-	CASSPPESRKQYF	TGTGCCAGCTCACCACCAGAGAGCCGCAAGCAGTACTTC
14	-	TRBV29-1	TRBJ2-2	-	CSVDGGGNTGELFF	TGCAGCGTTGATGGGGGAGGGAACACCGGGGAGCTGTTTTTT
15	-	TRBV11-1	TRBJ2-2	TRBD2	CASALMLGGTGELFF	TGTGCCAGCGCACTTATGCTGGGGGGGACCGGGGAGCTGTTTTTT
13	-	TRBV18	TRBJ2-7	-	CASSPSLGNEQYF	TGTGCCAGCTCACCATCGTTGGGGAACGAGCAGTACTTC
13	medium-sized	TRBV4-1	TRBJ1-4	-	CASTGLVDEKLFF	TGCGCCAGCACGGGGTTGGTGGATGAAAAACTGTTTTTT
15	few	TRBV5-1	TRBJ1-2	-	CASSLDTAGAYGYTF	TGCGCCAGCAGCTTGGACACGGCAGGGGCCTATGGCTACACCTTC
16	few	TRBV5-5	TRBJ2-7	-	CASSPRSGIGIYEQYF	TGTGCCAGCAGCCCCAGGTCAGGGATAGGGATTTACGAGCAGTACTTC
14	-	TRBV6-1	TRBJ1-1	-	CASTIQVGGSEAFF	TGTGCCAGCACCATTCAGGTGGGCGGTTCTGAAGCTTTCTTT
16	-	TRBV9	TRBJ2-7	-	CASSVSSMTRGYEQYF	TGTGCCAGCTCAGTGTCCTCCATGACTAGGGGCTACGAGCAGTACTTC
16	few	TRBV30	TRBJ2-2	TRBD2	CAWSVRGAGGPGELFF	TGTGCCTGGAGTGTACGAGGAGCGGGAGGCCCCGGGGAGCTGTTTTTT
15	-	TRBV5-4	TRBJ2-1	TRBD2	CASSPSAGPPNEQFF	TGTGCCAGCAGCCCATCAGCGGGGCCCCCCAATGAGCAGTTCTTC
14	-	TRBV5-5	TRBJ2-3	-	CASRRESSTDTQYF	TGTGCCAGCAGACGGGAGTCTAGCACAGATACGCAGTATTTT
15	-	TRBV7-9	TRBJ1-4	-	CASSLGALPVGKLFF	TGTGCCAGCAGCTTAGGGGCTCTTCCCGTAGGAAAACTGTTTTTT